This T cell receptor (beta chain) is from a study of OX40 agonist ivuxolimab in advanced cancers. Study-wide context: Past anti-PD-1, anti-PD-L1 or anti-CTLA-4 therapy was accepted, and approximately 37% had received some.

The CDR3 extends over 14 amino acids. V lost 6 bases, J lost 2 bases, and 12 bases lay in between. The V gene's germline CDR1 is MRHNA and CDR2 SNTAGT. TCRdb keeps only in-frame clones here, not all; method: immunoSEQ multiplex PCR. The table includes 65,000 to 90,000 clones, about 90% detected once. This clonotype was obtained from an adult with an advanced solid tumor such as melanoma, head and neck, liver or kidney cancer. Sample: CD4+ or CD8+ T cells sorted from blood, taken in a trial of the OX40 agonist ivuxolimab. The chain recombines TRBV6-4 with TRBJ2-3; TRBD2 might be the D (5 bases). The chain's CDR3 is CASRGGPDTDTQYF. CDR3 DNA: TGTGCCAGCAGGGGCGGGCCCGACACAGATACGCAGTATTTT.